Following are 21 T cell receptor beta chains from one sample sequenced in a study of shared clonotypes between healthy human individuals. The naive CD8 population came from CD45RO-negative cells selected for CCR7, without terminally differentiated effector memory CD45RA+ cells. Measured with immunoSEQ multiplex PCR; TCRdb has only the in-frame clones, and not every one. Here the sample spans about 2,200,000 clones, about 92% being singletons. What was sequenced was naive CD8+ T cells from PBMCs. Every receptor here comes from a man younger than 35 in good health. Some clones in this sample may be carry-over from other donors' samples.

In regard to this clone: At the DNA level, this CDR3 is encoded by other sequences in the same sample as well. The chain couples TRBV7-2 to TRBJ2-7; 8 nucleotides align to TRBD1. This CDR3 contains 15 residues. Unmatched junction bases numbered 6, after V lost 1 base and J lost 4 bases. CDR1 and CDR2 from the germline V gene are SGHTA and FQGNSA. The CDR3: CASSLVAGGAYEQYF. The CDR3 DNA follows: TGTGCCAGCAGCTTAGTTGCAGGGGGCGCGTACGAGCAGTACTTC. Full variable domain (outside the CDR3, taken from reference TRBV7-2 and TRBJ2-7): GAGVSQSPSNKVTEKGKDVELRCDPISGHTALYWYRQSLGQGLEFLIYFQGNSAPDKSGLPSDRFSAERTGGSVSTLTIQRTQQEDSAVYLCASSLVAGGAYEQYFGPGTRLTVT.

This chain connects TRBV27 to TRBJ2-7; D gene uncertain. CDR3 size: 14 residues. V was pared by 5 bases and J by 2 bases, with 13 bases between. CDR1 is MNHEY and CDR2 is SMNVEV in the germline V gene (reference sequence). The CDR3 spells CASSPPLFPYEQYF. DNA of the CDR3: TGTGCCAGCAGTCCCCCCTTGTTCCCCTACGAGCAGTACTTC.

The rearrangement joins TRBV14 to TRBJ2-7; D is unresolved. The CDR3 loop spans 16 amino acids. The germline CDR1 and CDR2 sequences are SGHDN and FVKESK. V lost 2 bases, J lost 3 bases, and 17 bases lay in between. The DNA for the CDR3 is TGTGCCAGCAGCCAATCGCCTAAGGCGGAAAACTACGAGCAGTACTTC. The encoded protein is CASSQSPKAENYEQYF.

The genes are TRBV13 and TRBJ2-7, with D uncertain. Per the germline V gene, CDR1 is PRHDT and CDR2 is FYEKMQ (reference sequence). CDR3 size: 13 residues. Trimming took 8 bases from V and 0 from J, leaving 11 bases between them. The CDR3 coding sequence is TGTGCCAGCCGTGACGGATACTCCTACGAGCAGTACTTC. The encoded protein is CASRDGYSYEQYF.

The chain carries TRBV7-6 and TRBJ2-7; no firm D call. V dropped 6 bases and J dropped 2 bases, with 11 bases sitting between them. Germline lookup yields CDR1 SGHVS and CDR2 FNYEAQ. The CDR3 extends over 13 amino acids. CDR3 region: CASSMGGAYEQYF. The DNA for the CDR3 is TGTGCCAGCAGTATGGGCGGAGCCTACGAGCAGTACTTC.

With respect to this clone: The sample carries other DNA sequences with the same CDR3. The V call is TRBV4-1, the J call TRBJ2-2; no clear D. The V gene's germline CDR1 is MGHRA and CDR2 YSYEKL. The V end lost 4 bases, the J end lost 8 bases, and 5 bases lay between the germline ends. This CDR3 comprises 11 residues. CDR3 bases: TGCGCCAGCAGCCCCGGGGGGGAGCTGTTTTTT. Translated, it gives CASSPGGELFF.

The rearrangement uses TRBV5-4 and TRBJ1-1; no clear D gene. Germline-derived CDR1 and CDR2 are SGHNT and YYREEE (reference sequence). Deletions cut 4 bases from V and 8 bases from J, with 12 bases between. CDR3 length: 12 residues. CDR3 bases: TGTGCCAGCAGCCTGTCTGGGTTGGAAGCTTTCTTT. It codes for CASSLSGLEAFF.

The chain couples TRBV27 to TRBJ2-7; perhaps D is TRBD1 or TRBD2 (5 bases each). The CDR3 is 14 residues long. V lost 3 bases to trimming and J lost 5 bases, with 14 bases between them. Germline loops: CDR1 MNHEY, CDR2 SMNVEV (reference sequence). Written as DNA, the CDR3 is TGTGCCAGCAGTTTTTTCGGGGCGGCCCACGAGCAGTACTTC. Translating it yields CASSFFGAAHEQYF.

This clone was observed a single time. In DNA, the CDR3 is TGTGCCAGCGGGCCACAGGGGGACCAAGAGACCCAGTACTTC. This codes for CASGPQGDQETQYF. The V call is TRBV27, the J call TRBJ2-5; TRBD1 agrees at 8 bases. Losses at the gene ends were 8 bases for V and 0 bases for J; bases not matched to a gene: 5. CDR1 is MNHEY, CDR2 SMNVEV, per germline (reference sequence). The CDR3 contains 14 residues.

The chain recombines TRBV21-1 with TRBJ2-7; the table names TRBD2, a call not compared with the DNA. TRBV21-1 is a recognized pseudogene. CDR3 length: 11 residues. The chain's CDR3 is CASSQRYEQYF. CDR3 DNA sequence: TGTGCCAGCAGCCAGCGTTACGAGCAGTACTTC.

The V and J genes are TRBV9 and TRBJ2-3, with 8 bases aligning to TRBD1. V was pared by 3 bases and J by 0 bases, with 6 bases of the junction left unmatched. CDR3 length: 16 residues. Germline V gene lookup returns CDR1 SGDLS and CDR2 YYNGEE. The CDR3 sequence is CASSASGGISTDTQYF. The CDR3 DNA is TGTGCCAGCAGCGCGTCAGGGGGCATAAGCACAGATACGCAGTATTTT.

This chain joins TRBV2 and TRBJ1-3; TRBD1 is a possible D gene (5 bases). V lost 6 bases, J lost 0 bases, and 9 bases lay in between. The germline V gene encodes CDR1 SNHLY and CDR2 FYNNEI. The CDR3 has 14 residues. DNA for the CDR3: TGTGCCAGCAGGGAGACAGACTCTGGAAACACCATATATTTT. Translation: CASRETDSGNTIYF.

The chain has TRBV6-6 and TRBJ1-5; 7 nucleotides match TRBD1. The CDR3 has 14 residues. V was clipped by 5 bases and J by 1 base; unmatched bases: 2. Germline V gives CDR1 MNHNY, CDR2 SVGAGI (reference sequence). The CDR3: CASSGDSSNQPQHF. CDR3 DNA: TGTGCCAGCAGTGGGGACAGCAGCAATCAGCCCCAGCATTTT.

CDR3 DNA: TGTGCCAGCAGCTTAGCGGGGCCTAGCGGGAGGTATTTT. Translated: CASSLAGPSGRYF. The J gene is TRBJ2-3, the V gene TRBV7-9; 10 nucleotides align to TRBD2. This CDR3 comprises 13 residues. Per germline, CDR1 SEHNR and CDR2 FQNEAQ (reference sequence). Trimming at V came to 0 bases and at J to 14 bases, leaving 5 bases not matched to a gene.

As regards this clone: The junction departs from germline at one end; a sequencing error may be responsible. The V gene is TRBV9, the J gene TRBJ2-1; 7 bases align to TRBD2. CDR1 is SGDLS and CDR2 is YYNGEE in the germline V gene. The CDR3 runs 18 residues. The CDR3 loop reads CASSAPLGGRGSYDEQFF. The CDR3 DNA follows: TGTGCCAGCAGCGCCCCCCTCGGCGGGAGAGGTTCCTACGATGAGCAGTTCTTC.

As concerns this clone: Other DNA variants within this sample encode the same CDR3. V and J are TRBV14 and TRBJ2-7; 7 positions agree with TRBD1. The CDR3 contains 14 residues. CDR1 SGHDN and CDR2 FVKESK come from the germline V gene. The V and J ends lost 4 bases and 2 bases, in that order; junction bases with no gene match: 5. In nucleotides, the CDR3 is TGTGCCAGCAGCCCCCGGGACAGCCCCTACGAGCAGTACTTC. Amino acid sequence: CASSPRDSPYEQYF. Full variable domain (missing parts from reference TRBV14 and TRBJ2-7): EAGVTQFPSHSVIEKGQTVTLRCDPISGHDNLYWYRRVMGKEIKFLLHFVKESKQDESGMPNNRFLAERTGGTYSTLKVQPAELEDSGVYFCASSPRDSPYEQYFGPGTRLTVT.

The chain employs TRBV28 and TRBJ2-7; perhaps D is TRBD1 or TRBD2 (5 bases each). The germline V and J ends were trimmed by 8 bases and 5 bases, with 19 bases remaining between them. CDR1 is MDHEN and CDR2 is SYDVKM in the germline V gene. There are 14 residues in the CDR3. The CDR3 DNA sequence: TGTGCCAGCTTCGGTGTGGGGGAAAAAAACGAGCAGTACTTC. Translating it yields CASFGVGEKNEQYF.

CDR3 sequence: CASSPPMGLSYNEQFF. CDR3 coding DNA: TGTGCCAGCTCACCCCCCATGGGGCTTTCTTACAATGAGCAGTTCTTC. The rearrangement uses TRBV18 and TRBJ2-1; possibly TRBD1 for D (5 bases). With 3 bases removed from V and 4 bases from J, the gap between germline ends came to 16 bases. The CDR3 sequence is 16 residues long. The germline V gene encodes CDR1 KGHSH and CDR2 LQKENI.

The chain has TRBV7-8 and TRBJ2-2; either TRBD1 or TRBD2 may fit D (5 bases each). The CDR3 runs to 14 residues. V dropped 10 bases and J dropped 2 bases, with 14 bases sitting between them. The germline gives CDR1 SGHVS, CDR2 FQNEAQ. The CDR3: CANGALTNTGELFF. The CDR3 DNA reads TGTGCCAACGGGGCCTTAACCAACACCGGGGAGCTGTTTTTT.

This chain joins TRBV9 and TRBJ2-7, with a possible D match to TRBD2 (5 bases). Trimming removed 3 bases from V and 2 bases from J, with 18 bases in between. CDR1 SGDLS and CDR2 YYNGEE come from the germline V gene. The CDR3 has 16 amino acids. The CDR3 coding sequence is TGTGCCAGCAGCGCGAGGGTAACAGCCCTAGCCTACGAGCAGTACTTC. Translated: CASSARVTALAYEQYF.

This clone was detected only once. The genes are TRBV7-9 and TRBJ2-3, with D possibly matching TRBD1 (6 bases). The CDR3 extends over 18 amino acids. With 5 bases removed from V and 6 bases from J, the gap between germline ends came to 27 bases. Germline assignment: CDR1 SEHNR and CDR2 FQNEAQ (reference sequence). The DNA for the CDR3 is TGTGCCAGCAGCCCAGATAACAGGGAAGGGCCACAGTATGATACGCAGTATTTT. It is translated as CASSPDNREGPQYDTQYF.